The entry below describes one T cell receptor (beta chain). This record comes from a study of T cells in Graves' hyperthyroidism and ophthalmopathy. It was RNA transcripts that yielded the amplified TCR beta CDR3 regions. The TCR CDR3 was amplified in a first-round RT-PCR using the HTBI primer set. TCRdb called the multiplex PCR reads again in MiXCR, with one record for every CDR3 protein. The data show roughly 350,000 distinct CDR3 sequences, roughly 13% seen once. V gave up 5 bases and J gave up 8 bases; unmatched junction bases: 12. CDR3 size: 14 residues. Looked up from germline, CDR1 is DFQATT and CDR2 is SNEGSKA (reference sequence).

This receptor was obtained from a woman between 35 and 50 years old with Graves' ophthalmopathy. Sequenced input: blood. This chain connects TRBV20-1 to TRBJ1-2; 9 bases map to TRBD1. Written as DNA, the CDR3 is TGCAGTGCTCCACCGGGACAGGGAATAAGGGGCTACACCTTC. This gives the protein CSAPPGQGIRGYTF.